The 8 T cell receptor beta chains below were found in one sample sequenced in a study of blood T cell repertoires in COVID-19. Clones were read by immunoSEQ multiplex PCR, and TCRdb kept only the in-frame ones, dropping some. Of hundreds of thousands of clones in the sample, roughly 85% were seen once. The sample consisted of PBMCs or T cells enriched from blood (not recorded which). The source of these receptors is a man aged 35 to 55 who had recovered from COVID-19.

This clone has a handful of counts. In DNA, the CDR3 is TGTGCCAGCAGCCCCGGAGGGTCTTCAACTAATGAAAAACTGTTTTTT. This translates into CASSPGGSSTNEKLFF. This chain connects TRBV3-1 (or the pseudogene TRBV3-2) to TRBJ1-4; D remains unclear. This CDR3 is built from 16 residues. V lost 4 bases and J 0 bases, leaving 12 bases between the germline ends. CDR1 and CDR2 from the germline V gene are LGHDT and YNNKEL (reference sequence).

This chain joins TRBV13 and TRBJ2-3, with 11 nucleotides matching TRBD2. Germline CDR1 reads PRHDT; CDR2 reads FYEKMQ (reference sequence). Trimming removed 5 bases from V and 2 bases from J; junction bases left unmatched: 12. The CDR3 loop spans 18 amino acids. CDR3 DNA sequence: TGTGCCAGCAGCCCAAAGACCGGACTAGCGGGCTACACAGATACGCAGTATTTT. It codes for CASSPKTGLAGYTDTQYF.

The chain couples TRBV5-6 to TRBJ1-5; unclear D gene. The ends were cut back, 4 bases at V and 3 bases at J, with 8 bases in the middle. CDR1 is SGHDT and CDR2 is YYEEEE in the germline V gene. This CDR3 is 13 amino acids long. The CDR3 reads CASSEGINQPQHF. The CDR3 region has the DNA TGTGCCAGCAGCGAGGGAATCAATCAGCCCCAGCATTTT. Full variable domain (outside the CDR3, taken from reference TRBV5-6 and TRBJ1-5): DAGVTQSPTHLIKTRGQQVTLRCSPKSGHDTVSWYQQALGQGPQFIFQYYEEEERQRGNFPDRFSGHQFPNYSSELNVNALLLGDSALYLCASSEGINQPQHFGDGTRLSIL.

This clone was seen only once. The V and J genes are TRBV2 and TRBJ2-7; the D is unclear. V gave up 0 bases and J gave up 7 bases, with 22 bases separating them. This CDR3 is 17 amino acids long. Germline loops: CDR1 SNHLY, CDR2 FYNNEI. The CDR3 DNA follows: TGTGCCAGCAGTGAAGCAAGACGTGGAGCCGTTAGTTGGGAGCAGTACTTC. It yields the protein CASSEARRGAVSWEQYF.

The rearrangement joins TRBV5-4 to TRBJ1-2; 9 nucleotides agree with TRBD1. The CDR3 has 15 amino acids. Germline loops: CDR1 SGHNT, CDR2 YYREEE (reference sequence). The V gene end was trimmed by 2 bases and the J gene end by 5 bases; junction bases not matched to a gene: 7. CDR3 amino acids: CASSFTGQGFYGYTF. The CDR3 DNA sequence: TGTGCCAGCAGCTTTACGGGACAGGGTTTTTATGGCTACACCTTC.

On this clone itself: At the DNA level, this CDR3 is encoded by other sequences in the same sample as well. The chain joins TRBV10-3 to TRBJ2-3; D gene uncertain. Trimming took 8 bases from V and 0 from J, leaving 6 bases between them. CDR1 is ENHRY and CDR2 is SYGVKD in the germline V gene. This CDR3 is 12 amino acids long. The CDR3 nucleotides read TGTGCCATCCGAACTAGCACAGATACGCAGTATTTT. This encodes CAIRTSTDTQYF.

The chain employs TRBV6-7 and TRBJ1-5, with 9 bases aligning to TRBD1. TRBV6-7 has ORF status, its function being uncertain. Unmatched junction bases numbered 11, after V lost 8 bases and J lost 6 bases. CDR3 size: 15 residues. The CDR3, as DNA: TGTGCCAGCGGTACCCCGGGACAGGGACGTCAGCCCCAGCATTTT. Amino acids: CASGTPGQGRQPQHF.

V and J are TRBV7-9 and TRBJ2-1; D is possibly TRBD2 (6 bases). Germline V gene sequence: CDR1 SEHNR, CDR2 FQNEAQ (reference sequence). The CDR3 totals 16 residues. V was pared by 6 bases and J by 8 bases, with 23 bases between. The CDR3 DNA sequence: TGTGCCAGCAGAAGGCCCGCGGGGCCAACAGTCGATGAGCAGTTCTTC. This translates into CASRRPAGPTVDEQFF.